Reported below is one T cell receptor (beta chain). Both 60 Vbeta primers and 13 Jbeta primers went into the PCR. TCRdb's table, derived via immunoSEQ multiplex PCR, lists solely in-frame clones and lacks some. Here the sample spans roughly 130,000 clones, around 80% being singletons. The data are from a study of cytomegalovirus exposure and HLA in healthy donors. The CDR3 runs 14 residues. V lost 4 bases and J 3 bases, leaving 9 bases between the germline ends. Germline-derived CDR1 and CDR2 are SNHLY and FYNNEI. The TCR comes from a woman aged 40 to 50 in good health and CMV-seronegative. This rearrangement joins TRBV2 to TRBJ1-4; D possibly corresponds to TRBD1 (5 bases). The sequencing sample was made of PBMCs. CDR3 coding DNA: TGTGCCAGCAGTGTTTCAGGGCCTAATGAAAAACTGTTTTTT. Translating it yields CASSVSGPNEKLFF.